A single sample is the source of the 18 T cell receptor beta chains below, sequenced in a study of glioma-infiltrating T cells after dendritic cell vaccination. The protocol was immunoSEQ multiplex PCR, while the TCRdb copy is restricted to in-frame clones and leaves out a portion. This table has approximately 85,000 clones, about 85% appearing once. The time point denotes: after dendritic cell vaccination, including at tumor progression/relapse. Specimen: blood, collected after dendritic cell vaccination. The source of these receptors is a human donor with glioblastoma.

This chain joins TRBV28 and TRBJ2-7; 11 bases are a match to TRBD1. The CDR3 is 15 amino acids. Unmatched junction bases numbered 4, after V lost 5 bases and J lost 1 base. Germline lookup yields CDR1 MDHEN and CDR2 SYDVKM. The CDR3 bases are TGTGCCAGCAGTCTGGGACAGGGGGTTTCCTACGAGCAGTACTTC. Translation gives CASSLGQGVSYEQYF.

The chain employs TRBV28 and TRBJ2-5, with 9 nucleotides matching TRBD2. The CDR3 runs 14 residues. Germline assignment: CDR1 MDHEN and CDR2 SYDVKM. With 5 bases clipped from V and 4 bases from J, the junction kept 5 bases outside the gene matches. The CDR3 region is CASSVYSGRETQYF. The CDR3 nucleotides read TGTGCCAGCAGTGTCTATAGCGGGAGAGAGACCCAGTACTTC.

The rearrangement joins TRBV5-4 to TRBJ2-3; 10 bases align to TRBD2. J lost 4 bases, V lost 6 bases, and 11 bases had no gene match. CDR1 is SGHNT, CDR2 YYREEE, per germline (reference sequence). This CDR3 contains 16 residues. The CDR3 is CASTLSGRTGADTQYF. CDR3 coding DNA: TGTGCCAGCACCCTTAGCGGGAGGACTGGCGCAGATACGCAGTATTTT.

The chain links TRBV2 to TRBJ2-7, with 12 bases matching TRBD2. Germline values: CDR1 SNHLY, CDR2 FYNNEI. CDR3 length: 15 amino acids. V shed 4 bases and J 2 bases; nucleotides not matched to a gene: 3. DNA of the CDR3: TGTGCCAGCAGTGCTCGGACTAGCGGGGCCTACGAGCAGTACTTC. It specifies CASSARTSGAYEQYF.

The chain joins TRBV9 to TRBJ2-3, with a possible D match to TRBD2 (6 bases). The V end lost 0 bases, the J end lost 2 bases, and 13 bases lay between the germline ends. The CDR3 consists of 16 residues. In germline, CDR1 is SGDLS, CDR2 YYNGEE. The CDR3 bases are TGTGCCAGCAGCGTAGAGCCGCGCGGGAACACAGATACGCAGTATTTT. Its protein is CASSVEPRGNTDTQYF.

The V call is TRBV5-1, the J call TRBJ2-7, with 7 bases aligning to TRBD1. J was trimmed by 2 bases and V by 0 bases; bases with no gene match: 2. Germline CDR1 reads SGHRS; CDR2 reads YFSETQ. CDR3 length: 14 residues. The CDR3 region has the DNA TGCGCCAGCAGCTTGGGACAGGGAGCCTACGAGCAGTACTTC. Its translation: CASSLGQGAYEQYF.

This clone was observed a few times. The identical CDR3 is also encoded by other nucleotide sequences in the sample. V gene TRBV28 combines with J gene TRBJ2-3; no firm D call. Germline V gene data show CDR1 as MDHEN and CDR2 as SYDVKM. There are 13 residues in the CDR3. The germline V and J ends were trimmed by 1 base and 6 bases, with 8 bases remaining between them. The CDR3 is CASSLSGGDTQYF. The CDR3 DNA sequence: TGTGCCAGCAGTTTATCGGGTGGGGATACGCAGTATTTT. The variable domain in full, completed from reference TRBV28 and TRBJ2-3, reads DVKVTQSSRYLVKRTGEKVFLECVQDMDHENMFWYRQDPGLGLRLIYFSYDVKMKEKGDIPEGYSVSREKKERFSLILESASTNQTSMYLCASSLSGGDTQYFGPGTRLTVL.

The chain combines TRBV4-2 with TRBJ2-1; 8 bases align to TRBD2. The J segment lost 0 bases and the V segment lost 3 bases, leaving 4 bases of the junction unmatched. Per germline, CDR1 LGHNA and CDR2 YNFKEQ. The CDR3 totals 16 residues. Here the CDR3 reads CASSQTSVSSYNEQFF. The CDR3 DNA sequence: TGTGCCAGCAGCCAGACTAGCGTGAGCTCCTACAATGAGCAGTTCTTC.

V gene TRBV7-2 combines with J gene TRBJ2-1; 10 bases map to TRBD2. J lost 7 bases, V lost 1 base, and 7 bases had no gene match. This CDR3 spans 16 amino acids. CDR1 is SGHTA and CDR2 is FQGNSA in the germline V gene. The CDR3 spells CASSLGPSGSYNEQFF. The CDR3 DNA follows: TGTGCCAGCAGCTTAGGACCTAGCGGGAGTTATAATGAGCAGTTCTTC.

This clone appeared a few times. The rearrangement links TRBV28 to TRBJ1-1; TRBD1 is a possible D gene (6 bases). There are 15 residues in the CDR3. Deletions cut 5 bases from V and 0 bases from J, with 13 bases between. Germline loops: CDR1 MDHEN, CDR2 SYDVKM. The chain's CDR3 is CASSPGDLMNTEAFF. The CDR3 DNA follows: TGTGCCAGCAGTCCAGGGGACCTAATGAACACTGAAGCTTTCTTT.

V and J are TRBV27 and TRBJ1-3; 7 nucleotides align to TRBD1. With V trimmed by 7 bases and J by 3 bases, 12 bases remained unmatched. The CDR3 has 16 amino acids. The germline V gene has CDR1 MNHEY and CDR2 SMNVEV (reference sequence). CDR3 nucleotide sequence: TGTGCCAGCAAAGCGTTGACAGGGTGGGATGGAAACACCATATATTTT. Encoded protein: CASKALTGWDGNTIYF.

The chain has TRBV28 and TRBJ2-7; D might be TRBD1 (6 bases). CDR1 MDHEN and CDR2 SYDVKM come from the germline V gene. The CDR3 loop spans 14 amino acids. The V gene lost 6 bases and the J gene lost 3 bases, with 15 bases spanning the gap. CDR3 nucleotide sequence: TGTGCCAGCAGGGGGGCAGGGGCAGACTACGAGCAGTACTTC. It is translated as CASRGAGADYEQYF.

Only one count was recorded for this clone. The CDR3, as DNA: TGTGCCAGCAGTGGGAGGGATCCGGGAGCCTACAATGAGCAGTTCTTC. It yields the protein CASSGRDPGAYNEQFF. V and J are TRBV6-1 and TRBJ2-1; a weak D match, TRBD2 (6 bases). In germline, CDR1 is MNHNS, CDR2 SASEGT. Trimming shortened V by 4 bases and J by 2 bases, and 15 bases separated the two germline ends. The CDR3 extends over 16 amino acids.

CDR3 nucleotides: TGTGCCAGCAGCCTGGGGACTAGCGGGTTCACAGATACGCAGTATTTT. The encoded protein is CASSLGTSGFTDTQYF. The chain has TRBV14 and TRBJ2-3; 12 nucleotides match TRBD2. This CDR3 has 16 amino acids. Per germline, CDR1 SGHDN and CDR2 FVKESK. Trimming took 4 bases from V and 2 from J; bases not matched to a gene: 4.

The chain has TRBV7-9 and TRBJ2-3; TRBD2 matches 13 bases. CDR3 length: 15 amino acids. Germline CDR1 reads SEHNR; CDR2 reads FQNEAQ (reference sequence). CDR3 sequence reads: CAFRPTSGGADTQYF. The CDR3 DNA follows: TGTGCTTTCCGACCCACTAGCGGGGGGGCGGATACGCAGTATTTT.

The gene calls are TRBV5-5 and TRBJ2-7; D is unclear. Trimming took 0 bases from V and 1 from J, leaving 20 bases between them. Germline lookup yields CDR1 SGHKS and CDR2 YYEKEE (reference sequence). The CDR3 has 18 residues. For the CDR3, the DNA is TGTGCCAGCAGCTTGGAGTCTACAGCCGATCCCATATCCTACGAGCAGTACTTC. As protein: CASSLESTADPISYEQYF.

This chain's CDR3 is CASSTGGYEQYF. CDR3 in DNA: TGTGCCAGCAGCACAGGGGGCTACGAGCAGTACTTC. The chain carries TRBV5-5 and TRBJ2-7; TRBD1 agrees at 8 bases. This CDR3 contains 12 residues. Germline V gene lookup returns CDR1 SGHKS and CDR2 YYEKEE (reference sequence). Trimming cost V 4 bases and J 3 bases; bases outside gene matches: 0.

J is TRBJ1-5 and V is TRBV5-1; 7 positions agree with TRBD1. The CDR3 spans 17 residues. The ends lost 1 base at V and 4 bases at J; junction bases unmatched: 11. CDR1 and CDR2 (germline): SGHRS, YFSETQ. The CDR3, as DNA: TGCGCCAGCAGCTTGAGTTCTCCCGACAGGGAGAATCAGCCCCAGCATTTT. It encodes CASSLSSPDRENQPQHF.